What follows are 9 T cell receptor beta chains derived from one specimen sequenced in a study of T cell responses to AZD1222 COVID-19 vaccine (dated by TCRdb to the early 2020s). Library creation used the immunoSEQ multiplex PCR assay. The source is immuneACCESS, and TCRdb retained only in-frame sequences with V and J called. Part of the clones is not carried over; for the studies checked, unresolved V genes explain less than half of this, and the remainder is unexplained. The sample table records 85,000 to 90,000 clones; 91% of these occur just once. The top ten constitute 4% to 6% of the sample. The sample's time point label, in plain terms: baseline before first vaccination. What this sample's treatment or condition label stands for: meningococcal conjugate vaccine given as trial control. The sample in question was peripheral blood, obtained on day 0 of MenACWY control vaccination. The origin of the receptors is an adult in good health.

The CDR3 DNA sequence: TGTGCCAGCTCACAAGGACAGGCCAATCAGCCCCAGCATTTT. Its protein is CASSQGQANQPQHF. The genes are TRBV18 and TRBJ1-5; TRBD1 matches at 7 bases. CDR3 size: 14 residues. CDR1 is KGHSH, CDR2 LQKENI, per germline. The J segment lost 3 bases and the V segment lost 4 bases, leaving 3 bases of the junction unmatched.

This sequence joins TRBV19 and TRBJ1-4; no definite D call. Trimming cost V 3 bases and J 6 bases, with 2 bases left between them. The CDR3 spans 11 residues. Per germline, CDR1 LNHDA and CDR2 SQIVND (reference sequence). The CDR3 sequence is CASSIDEKLFF. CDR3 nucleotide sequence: TGTGCCAGTAGTATTGATGAAAAACTGTTTTTT.

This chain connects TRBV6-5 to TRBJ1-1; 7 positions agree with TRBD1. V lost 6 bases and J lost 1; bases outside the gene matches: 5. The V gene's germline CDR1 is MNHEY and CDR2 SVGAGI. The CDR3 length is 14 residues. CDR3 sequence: CASRYRQGNTEAFF. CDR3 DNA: TGTGCCAGCAGATATCGACAGGGGAACACTGAAGCTTTCTTT.

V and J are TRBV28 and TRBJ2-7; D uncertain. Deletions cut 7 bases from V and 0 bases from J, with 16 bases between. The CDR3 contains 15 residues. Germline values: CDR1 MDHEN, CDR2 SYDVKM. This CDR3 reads CASTPYSVNSYEQYF. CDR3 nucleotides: TGTGCCAGCACCCCCTATTCCGTCAACTCCTACGAGCAGTACTTC.

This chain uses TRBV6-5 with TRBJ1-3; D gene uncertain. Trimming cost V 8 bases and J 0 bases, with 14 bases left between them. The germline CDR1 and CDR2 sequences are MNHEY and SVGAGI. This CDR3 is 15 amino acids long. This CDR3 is CASLGELPSGNTIYF. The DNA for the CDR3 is TGTGCCAGCTTGGGAGAGTTACCCTCTGGAAACACCATATATTTT.

The CDR3 loop is CASSSWDRGYGYTF. CDR3 DNA: TGTGCCAGCAGTTCTTGGGACAGGGGCTATGGCTACACCTTC. The chain carries TRBV27 and TRBJ1-2; 10 bases are shared with TRBD1. The CDR3 covers 14 residues. Germline-derived CDR1 and CDR2 are MNHEY and SMNVEV (reference sequence). The junction had 3 bases not matched to a gene; V was cut back by 4 bases and J by 4 bases.

As DNA, the CDR3 is TGTGCCAGCAGCTTAGGGCCAGGCACAGATACGCAGTATTTT. Its translation: CASSLGPGTDTQYF. The rearrangement uses TRBV7-2 and TRBJ2-3; the D is unclear. V was shortened by 1 base and J by 1 base, with 6 bases between the two germline ends. This CDR3 is built from 14 residues. The germline V gene has CDR1 SGHTA and CDR2 FQGNSA. The whole variable domain, remainder taken from reference TRBV7-2 and TRBJ2-3, is GAGVSQSPSNKVTEKGKDVELRCDPISGHTALYWYRQSLGQGLEFLIYFQGNSAPDKSGLPSDRFSAERTGGSVSTLTIQRTQQEDSAVYLCASSLGPGTDTQYFGPGTRLTVL.

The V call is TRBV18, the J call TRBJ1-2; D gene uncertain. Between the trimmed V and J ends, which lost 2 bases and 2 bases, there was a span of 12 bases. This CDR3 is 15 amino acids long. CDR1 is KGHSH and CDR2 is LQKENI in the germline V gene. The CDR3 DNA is TGTGCCAGCTCACCAGGGGAAAAGCAGAACTATGGCTACACCTTC. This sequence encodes CASSPGEKQNYGYTF.

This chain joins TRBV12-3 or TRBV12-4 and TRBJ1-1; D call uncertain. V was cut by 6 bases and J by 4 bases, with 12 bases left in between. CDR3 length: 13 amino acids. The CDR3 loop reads CASSLKRVTEAFF. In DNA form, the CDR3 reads TGTGCCAGCAGCCTAAAGAGGGTCACTGAAGCTTTCTTT.